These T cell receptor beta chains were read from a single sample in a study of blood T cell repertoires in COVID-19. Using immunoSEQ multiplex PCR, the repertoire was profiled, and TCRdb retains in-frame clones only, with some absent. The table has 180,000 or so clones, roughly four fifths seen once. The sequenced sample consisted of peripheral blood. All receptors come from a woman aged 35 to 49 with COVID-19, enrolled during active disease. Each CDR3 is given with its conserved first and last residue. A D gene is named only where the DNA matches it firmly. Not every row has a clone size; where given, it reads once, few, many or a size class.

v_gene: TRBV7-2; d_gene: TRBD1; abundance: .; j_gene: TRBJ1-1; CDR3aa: CASSLQGGGTEAFF; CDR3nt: TGTGCCAGCAGCTTACAGGGGGGTGGCACTGAAGCTTTCTTT
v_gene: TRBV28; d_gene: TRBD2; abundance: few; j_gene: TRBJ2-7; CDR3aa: CASTLLAGSSYEQYF; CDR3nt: TGTGCCAGCACCCTGCTAGCGGGATCTTCCTACGAGCAGTACTTC
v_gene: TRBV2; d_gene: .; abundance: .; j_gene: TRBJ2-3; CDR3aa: CASSELYSTDTQYF; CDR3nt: TGTGCCAGCAGTGAACTATACAGCACAGATACGCAGTATTTT
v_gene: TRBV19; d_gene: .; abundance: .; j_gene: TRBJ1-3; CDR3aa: CASNQGTGNTIYF; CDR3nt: TGTGCCAGTAATCAGGGAACTGGAAACACCATATATTTT
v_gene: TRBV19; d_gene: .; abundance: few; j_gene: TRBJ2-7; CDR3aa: CASSSGSAYEQYF; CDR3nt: TGTGCCAGTAGTTCGGGATCAGCCTACGAGCAGTACTTC
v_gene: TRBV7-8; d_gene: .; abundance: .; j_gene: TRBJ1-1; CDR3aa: CASSLVRNTEAFF; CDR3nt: TGTGCCAGCAGCTTAGTGCGGAACACTGAAGCTTTCTTT
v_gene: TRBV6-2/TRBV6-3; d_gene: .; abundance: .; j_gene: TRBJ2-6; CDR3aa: CASSYRRGQDSGANVLTF; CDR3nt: TGTGCCAGCAGTTACCGGCGAGGGCAGGACTCTGGGGCCAACGTCCTGACTTTC
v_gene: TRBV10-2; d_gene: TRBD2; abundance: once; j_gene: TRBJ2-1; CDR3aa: CASSEWASGTPNVQFF; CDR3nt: TGCGCCAGCAGTGAGTGGGCTAGCGGGACCCCAAACGTGCAGTTCTTC
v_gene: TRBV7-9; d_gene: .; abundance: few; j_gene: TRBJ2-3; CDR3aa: CASSLEILPRSTDTQYF; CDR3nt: TGTGCCAGCAGCTTAGAAATCCTACCCCGCTCCACAGATACGCAGTATTTT
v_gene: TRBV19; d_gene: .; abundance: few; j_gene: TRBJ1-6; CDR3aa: CASSTQGRSPLHF; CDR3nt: TGTGCCAGTAGTACACAGGGTAGGTCACCCCTCCACTTT
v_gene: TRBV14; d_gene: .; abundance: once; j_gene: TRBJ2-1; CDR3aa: CASSQPLGSSYNEQFF; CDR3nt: TGTGCCAGCAGCCAACCCTTGGGGAGCTCCTACAATGAGCAGTTCTTC
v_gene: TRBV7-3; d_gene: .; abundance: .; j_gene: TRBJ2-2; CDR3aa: CASSSYQNTGELFF; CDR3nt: TGTGCCAGCAGCTCCTACCAGAACACCGGGGAGCTGTTTTTT
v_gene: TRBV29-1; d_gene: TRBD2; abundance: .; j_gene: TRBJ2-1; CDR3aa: CSGLGGASYNEQFF; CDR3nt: TGCAGCGGTCTCGGGGGGGCCTCCTACAATGAGCAGTTCTTC
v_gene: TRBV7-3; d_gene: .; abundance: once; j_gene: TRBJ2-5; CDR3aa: CASSLTGAGETQYF; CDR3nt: TGTGCCAGCAGCTTAACTGGGGCTGGGGAGACCCAGTACTTC
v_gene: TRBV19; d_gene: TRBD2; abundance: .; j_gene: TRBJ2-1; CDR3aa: CASSWASGSLSNEQFF; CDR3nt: TGTGCCAGTAGTTGGGCTAGCGGGAGTCTGAGCAATGAGCAGTTCTTC
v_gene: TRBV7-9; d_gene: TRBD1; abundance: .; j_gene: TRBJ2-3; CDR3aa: CASSSTGTESTDTQYF; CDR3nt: TGTGCCAGCAGCTCGACAGGGACGGAGAGCACAGATACGCAGTATTTT
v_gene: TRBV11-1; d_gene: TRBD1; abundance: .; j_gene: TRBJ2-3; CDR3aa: CASSSSGGSTDTQYF; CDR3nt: TGTGCCAGCAGCTCCTCAGGGGGATCCACAGATACGCAGTATTTT
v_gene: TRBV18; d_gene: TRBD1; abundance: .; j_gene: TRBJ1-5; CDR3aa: CASSYNRGFDQPQHF; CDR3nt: TGTGCCAGCTCGTACAACAGGGGATTCGATCAGCCCCAGCATTTT
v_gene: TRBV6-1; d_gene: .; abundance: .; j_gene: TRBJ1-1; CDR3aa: CASSEAGGIDTEAFF; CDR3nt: TGTGCCAGCAGTGAAGCGGGGGGGATCGACACTGAAGCTTTCTTT
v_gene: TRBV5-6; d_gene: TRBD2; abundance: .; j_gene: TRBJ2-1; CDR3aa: CASSLTSDYNEQFF; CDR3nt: TGTGCCAGCAGCTTGACTAGCGACTACAATGAGCAGTTCTTC